The TCR beta chain described here comes from a study of beta chain features in type 1 diabetes. This CDR3 is 16 amino acids long. Trimming shortened V by 3 bases and J by 1 base, and 16 bases separated the two germline ends. Germline loops: CDR1 SGHDT, CDR2 YYEEEE. Every donor provided one heparinised blood draw, which averaged around 120 mL. Whole-study findings and limits: All four CD4+ subsets of Type 1 diabetes patients contained TCRB CDR3s that were moderately but significantly shorter. The cDNA sequencing approach could over-represent high-TCR-expressing cells. In these data, an HLA type influence on TCRB rearrangement remained unresolved.

This clone turned up a few times. Its antigen remains unidentified. The sequenced template was cDNA made from the entire isolated RNA. Sequenced by immunoSEQ multiplex PCR; TCRdb stores in-frame clones only, minus some. The table has 500,000 to 650,000 clones, around 12% seen once. The chain carries TRBV5-6 and TRBJ2-5; the D is unclear. The TCR was taken from a man between 25 and 39 years old with type 1 diabetes. Sequencing used naive CD4+ T cells from blood. CDR3 in amino acids: CASSSIGNTAQETQYF. CDR3 DNA: TGTGCCAGCAGCTCTATTGGCAACACCGCCCAAGAGACCCAGTACTTC.